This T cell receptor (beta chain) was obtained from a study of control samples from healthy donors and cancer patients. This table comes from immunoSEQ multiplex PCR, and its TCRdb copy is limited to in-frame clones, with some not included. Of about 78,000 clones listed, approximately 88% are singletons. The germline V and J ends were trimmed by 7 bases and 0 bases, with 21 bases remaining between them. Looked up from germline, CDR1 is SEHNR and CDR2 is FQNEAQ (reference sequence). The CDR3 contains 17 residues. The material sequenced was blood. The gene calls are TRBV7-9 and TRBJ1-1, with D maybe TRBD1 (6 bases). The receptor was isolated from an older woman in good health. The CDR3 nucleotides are TGTGCCAGCACCCTCTTAGGACAGAGAACTATGAACACTGAAGCTTTCTTT. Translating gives CASTLLGQRTMNTEAFF.